This entry lists 31 T cell receptor beta chains sequenced from one sample in a study of T cell responses to AZD1222 COVID-19 vaccine. Sequencing used immunoSEQ multiplex PCR; TCRdb keeps in-frame clones, though not all of them. This table holds fewer than 250,000 clones, around 93% found once. Sequences were derived from peripheral blood, sampled on day 0 of MenACWY control vaccination. The receptors shown here come from an adult in good health.

This clone appeared a few times. The gene calls are TRBV6-5 and TRBJ1-6; D is possibly TRBD1 (6 bases). V shed 1 base and J shed 7 bases, with 14 bases lying between them. Germline assignment: CDR1 MNHEY and CDR2 SVGAGI. This CDR3 region has 16 residues. The chain's CDR3 is CASSYLTGTRNSPLHF. CDR3 DNA sequence: TGTGCCAGCAGTTACTTGACCGGGACACGGAATTCACCCCTCCACTTT.

This clone was seen only once. In DNA, the CDR3 is TGTGCCAGCAGTTATTCGTCTAGCGGGGGTAATGAGCAGTTCTTC. Its translation is CASSYSSSGGNEQFF. The chain has TRBV6-2 or TRBV6-3 and TRBJ2-1; TRBD2 aligns across 10 bases. V was clipped by 3 bases and J by 7 bases; unmatched bases: 6. Germline lookup yields CDR1 MNHEY and CDR2 SVGEGT. This CDR3 spans 15 amino acids.

The chain combines TRBV19 with TRBJ1-5; 10 bases agree with TRBD1. Trimming at V came to 4 bases and at J to 7 bases, leaving 10 bases not matched to a gene. The CDR3 length is 16 residues. Germline values: CDR1 LNHDA, CDR2 SQIVND (reference sequence). The CDR3 DNA sequence: TGTGCCAGTAGTACTGGGCAGACAGGGGGCTTACAGCCCCAGCATTTT. Its translation is CASSTGQTGGLQPQHF.

The rearrangement uses TRBV23-1 and TRBJ1-1, with 7 bases matching TRBD1. TRBV23-1 counts as an open reading frame of uncertain function. V shed 4 bases and J 0 bases; nucleotides not matched to a gene: 11. The CDR3 spans 17 residues. CDR3 sequence: CASSPHPGQCMNTEAFF. The CDR3 DNA reads as TGCGCCAGCAGTCCCCATCCGGGACAGTGTATGAACACTGAAGCTTTCTTT.

This chain joins TRBV6-2 or TRBV6-3 and TRBJ2-3, with D unclear. The CDR3 is made up of 12 amino acids. Germline values: CDR1 MNHEY, CDR2 SVGEGT. Trimming took off 2 bases at V and 3 bases at J, with 3 bases between the two ends. Written as DNA, the CDR3 is TGTGCCAGCAGTTACATGACAGATACGCAGTATTTT. The encoded protein is CASSYMTDTQYF.

The V and J genes are TRBV10-3 and TRBJ1-1; D gene uncertain. CDR3 length: 13 residues. Germline V gene data show CDR1 as ENHRY and CDR2 as SYGVKD. V lost 4 bases and J 1 base, leaving 7 bases between the germline ends. This CDR3 is CAISVTANTEAFF. The CDR3, as DNA: TGTGCCATCAGTGTCACAGCGAACACTGAAGCTTTCTTT.

Only one count was recorded for this clone. The chain has TRBV2 and TRBJ2-1, with D hard to call. V lost 3 bases and J lost 9, with 12 bases in between. The CDR3 has 13 residues. CDR1 SNHLY and CDR2 FYNNEI come from the germline V gene. DNA for the CDR3: TGTGCCAGCAGTGACGAACGTCGGCGTGAGCAGTTCTTC. This codes for CASSDERRREQFF.

The CDR3 sequence: CASSTWTSGGEKLFF. CDR3 sequence (DNA): TGTGCCAGCAGCACATGGACGTCAGGGGGGGAAAAACTGTTTTTT. The rearrangement joins TRBV5-5 to TRBJ1-4; TRBD1 matches at 7 bases. Unmatched junction bases numbered 11, after V lost 4 bases and J lost 8 bases. The CDR3 has 15 residues. The germline V gene encodes CDR1 SGHKS and CDR2 YYEKEE (reference sequence). Combining the CDR3 with reference TRBV5-5 and TRBJ1-4 gives the whole variable domain DAGVTQSPTHLIKTRGQQVTLRCSPISGHKSVSWYQQVLGQGPQFIFQYYEKEERGRGNFPDRFSARQFPNYSSELNVNALLLGDSALYLCASSTWTSGGEKLFFGSGTQLSVL.

V usage is TRBV7-9 and J usage is TRBJ1-1; D is possibly TRBD1 (5 bases). The V end lost 3 bases, the J end lost 1 base, and 15 bases lay between the germline ends. CDR1 and CDR2 from the germline V gene are SEHNR and FQNEAQ (reference sequence). CDR3 size: 16 residues. CDR3 loop: CASSFGLSQGNTEAFF. The CDR3 DNA follows: TGTGCCAGCAGCTTTGGATTGAGTCAGGGGAACACTGAAGCTTTCTTT.

This chain uses TRBV11-2 with TRBJ1-1; D not certain. Germline values: CDR1 SGHAT, CDR2 FQNNGV. V was pared by 1 base and J by 1 base, with 7 bases between. The CDR3 consists of 14 residues. CDR3 sequence reads: CASSLASPNTEAFF. For the CDR3, the DNA is TGTGCCAGCAGCTTAGCCTCCCCGAACACTGAAGCTTTCTTT.

The chain uses TRBV6-5 and TRBJ1-2, with D unclear. Trimming pared 0 bases from V and 1 base from J, leaving 9 bases between. Germline V gene lookup returns CDR1 MNHEY and CDR2 SVGAGI. The CDR3 extends over 15 amino acids. CDR3 nucleotide sequence: TGTGCCAGCAGTTACTCACATCTGGTTAACTATGGCTACACCTTC. The encoded protein is CASSYSHLVNYGYTF.

V gene TRBV30 combines with J gene TRBJ1-1, with 7 bases lining up with TRBD1. The V segment lost 3 bases and the J segment 2 bases; nucleotides outside the gene matches: 9. The V gene's germline CDR1 is GTSNPN and CDR2 SVGIG (reference sequence). CDR3 length: 15 amino acids. CDR3 sequence reads: CAWRKGGTVNTEAFF. DNA of the CDR3: TGTGCCTGGAGGAAAGGCGGGACAGTTAACACTGAAGCTTTCTTT.

The chain links TRBV5-4 to TRBJ1-4, with D hard to call. Trimming cost V 7 bases and J 5 bases, with 15 bases left between them. Germline CDR1 SGHNT, CDR2 YYREEE (reference sequence). The CDR3 runs to 14 residues. The CDR3 region is CASQPELGNEKLFF. The CDR3 DNA sequence: TGTGCCAGCCAACCGGAGCTCGGAAATGAAAAACTGTTTTTT.

The chain joins TRBV13 to TRBJ2-7; D is unresolved. Germline V gene lookup returns CDR1 PRHDT and CDR2 FYEKMQ (reference sequence). The ends were cut back, 1 base at V and 5 bases at J, with 3 bases in the middle. CDR3 length equals 11 residues. CDR3 loop: CASSLAHEQYF. Written as DNA, the CDR3 is TGTGCCAGCAGCTTAGCCCACGAGCAGTACTTC.

The rearrangement uses TRBV11-2 and TRBJ2-3; D not resolved. The CDR3 is made up of 16 amino acids. The germline V gene encodes CDR1 SGHAT and CDR2 FQNNGV. The ends were cut back, 4 bases at V and 6 bases at J, with 20 bases in the middle. CDR3 nucleotide sequence: TGTGCCAGCAGCTCCCACATTGGCACCTCTAGGGATACGCAGTATTTT. Residues: CASSSHIGTSRDTQYF.

This sequence joins TRBV7-9 and TRBJ2-7; D may be TRBD1 or TRBD2 (7 bases each). The V and J ends lost 5 bases and 4 bases respectively, with 24 bases between them. The CDR3 length is 17 residues. CDR1 SEHNR and CDR2 FQNEAQ come from the germline V gene (reference sequence). Here the CDR3 reads CASSVQPPGQGGYEQYF. The CDR3 DNA reads as TGTGCCAGCAGCGTACAGCCCCCGGGGCAGGGGGGGTACGAGCAGTACTTC. Based on the CDR3 plus reference TRBV7-9 and TRBJ2-7, the full variable domain is DTGVSQNPRHKITKRGQNVTFRCDPISEHNRLYWYRQTLGQGPEFLTYFQNEAQLEKSRLLSDRFSAERPKGSFSTLEIQRTEQGDSAMYLCASSVQPPGQGGYEQYFGPGTRLTVT.

This rearrangement joins TRBV7-8 to TRBJ1-2; TRBD1 agrees at 7 bases. Unmatched junction bases numbered 13, after V lost 5 bases and J lost 4 bases. The CDR3 extends over 16 amino acids. The V gene's germline CDR1 is SGHVS and CDR2 FQNEAQ. The DNA for the CDR3 is TGTGCCAGCAGCGCCCACGAAACGACAGGGACCTATGGCTACACCTTC. This gives the protein CASSAHETTGTYGYTF.

This chain uses TRBV28 with TRBJ1-6; TRBD1 is a possible D gene (5 bases). V dropped 6 bases and J dropped 10 bases, with 16 bases sitting between them. This CDR3 has 14 residues. The germline V gene has CDR1 MDHEN and CDR2 SYDVKM. This CDR3 reads CASRPGTRTSPLHF. The DNA of the CDR3 is TGTGCCAGCAGGCCCGGGACGAGGACCTCACCCCTCCACTTT.

V usage is TRBV15 and J usage is TRBJ2-1; no clear D. V was clipped by 0 bases and J by 0 bases, with 9 bases between them. CDR1 and CDR2 (germline): LNHNV, YYDKDF (reference sequence). This CDR3 is 16 amino acids long. DNA of the CDR3: TGTGCCACCAGCAGAGAGGGTCTGAGCTCCTACAATGAGCAGTTCTTC. This gives the protein CATSREGLSSYNEQFF.

There are a few counts of this clone. V usage is TRBV5-5 and J usage is TRBJ2-3; 8 bases fit TRBD2. CDR1 is SGHKS, CDR2 YYEKEE, per germline (reference sequence). Germline trimming cut 1 base from V and 0 bases from J; bases unmatched to any gene: 1. This CDR3 spans 15 amino acids. The CDR3 is CASSLLAGSTDTQYF. The CDR3 bases are TGTGCCAGCAGCTTGTTAGCGGGGAGCACAGATACGCAGTATTTT.

The rearrangement links TRBV5-1 to TRBJ1-3; D is ambiguous. CDR1 is SGHRS, CDR2 YFSETQ, per germline. The CDR3 covers 14 residues. The germline V and J ends were trimmed by 3 bases and 3 bases, with 10 bases remaining between them. CDR3 DNA: TGCGCCAGCAGCTCTGGGCAATATGGAAACACCATATATTTT. Protein product: CASSSGQYGNTIYF.

Concerning this clone: One junction end disagrees with the germline gene, perhaps due to a read error. The chain links TRBV7-7 to TRBJ1-1, with D uncertain. Germline CDR1 and CDR2: SSHAT and FNYEAQ (reference sequence). The CDR3 is made up of 15 amino acids. The CDR3 loop is CASSPLPTLRAEAFF. In DNA, the CDR3 is TGTGCTAGCAGCCCACTCCCGACGCTTCGGGCTGAAGCTTTCTTT.

Only one count was recorded for this clone. V is TRBV6-8 and J is TRBJ1-5; no clear D. The CDR3 extends over 14 amino acids. V was shortened by 9 bases and J by 4 bases, with 16 bases between the two germline ends. Germline V gene sequence: CDR1 MNHGY, CDR2 SAAAGT. The CDR3 region is CASSDPAFNQPQHF. CDR3 DNA: TGTGCCAGTTCCGACCCAGCTTTTAATCAGCCCCAGCATTTT.

This chain joins TRBV18 and TRBJ1-2; D ambiguous. This CDR3 has 14 amino acids. Trimming took off 3 bases at V and 4 bases at J, with 12 bases between the two ends. Germline V gene data show CDR1 as KGHSH and CDR2 as LQKENI. CDR3 loop: CASSPGKGGYGYTF. Here the CDR3 DNA reads TGTGCCAGCTCACCGGGGAAGGGCGGCTATGGCTACACCTTC.

Here the CDR3 reads CASSSQSYGYTF. The CDR3 DNA is TGTGCCAGCAGTTCCCAGAGCTATGGCTACACCTTC. The genes are TRBV2 and TRBJ1-2, with no clear D. Trimming stripped 5 bases from V and 4 bases from J, with 8 bases between. Germline V gives CDR1 SNHLY, CDR2 FYNNEI. This CDR3 spans 12 amino acids.

CDR3 residues: CASSQDDLSSYEQYF. The CDR3 nucleotides read TGTGCCAGCAGCCAGGATGACTTGAGCTCCTACGAGCAGTACTTC. The V gene is TRBV14, the J gene TRBJ2-7; no definite D call. CDR1 and CDR2 (germline): SGHDN, FVKESK. V gave up 3 bases and J gave up 0 bases, with 12 bases separating them. This CDR3 region has 15 residues.

The chain recombines TRBV20-1 with TRBJ1-1; perhaps TRBD1 as D (5 bases). V shed 3 bases and J shed 10 bases, with 18 bases lying between them. This CDR3 has 13 residues. CDR1 and CDR2 from the germline V gene are DFQATT and SNEGSKA (reference sequence). In DNA form, the CDR3 reads TGCAGTGCTAGTAATCCCGGGGGTTGGGGAGCTTTCTTT. It codes for CSASNPGGWGAFF.

The chain joins TRBV2 to TRBJ1-2; D not resolved. The germline gives CDR1 SNHLY, CDR2 FYNNEI. This CDR3 contains 12 residues. Trimming stripped 7 bases from V and 6 bases from J, with 12 bases between. In DNA, the CDR3 is TGTGCCAGCAAGTGGGAGGCAAATGGCTACACCTTC. Translating it yields CASKWEANGYTF.

The chain combines TRBV28 with TRBJ2-1; D call uncertain. Germline V gene data show CDR1 as MDHEN and CDR2 as SYDVKM. The CDR3 totals 15 residues. The V end was cut by 6 bases, the J end by 0 bases, with 12 bases between. The CDR3 sequence is CASRRALSSYNEQFF. In DNA, the CDR3 is TGTGCCAGCAGACGGGCCCTGAGCTCCTACAATGAGCAGTTCTTC.

The V and J genes are TRBV5-6 and TRBJ1-5, with 7 bases lining up with TRBD1. The CDR3 covers 17 residues. Trimming removed 2 bases from V and 0 bases from J; junction bases left unmatched: 8. Per germline, CDR1 SGHDT and CDR2 YYEEEE. CDR3 nucleotide sequence: TGTGCCAGCAGCTTAAGGACAGGCGCCTATAGCAATCAGCCCCAGCATTTT. This translates into CASSLRTGAYSNQPQHF.

This clone was picked up a small number of times. V and J are TRBV6-5 and TRBJ1-2; TRBD1 agrees at 8 bases. The CDR3 is made up of 16 amino acids. The V gene's germline CDR1 is MNHEY and CDR2 SVGAGI. The J segment lost 5 bases and the V segment lost 0 bases, leaving 8 bases of the junction unmatched. CDR3 sequence reads: CASSYSRPGGAYGYTF. CDR3 nucleotides: TGTGCCAGCAGTTACTCCCGGCCAGGGGGCGCGTATGGCTACACCTTC.